This is a list of T cell receptor beta chains from one sample in a study of a mutant IDH1 vaccine in newly diagnosed glioma. The data were produced by immunoSEQ multiplex PCR, yet TCRdb's version contains in-frame clones alone and is incomplete. The sample includes 52,000 or so clones, 80% to 90% of them seen just once. Antigen specificity for these receptors is unknown. Here the sequenced sample was PBMCs, taken from a glioma patient whose treatment included an IDH1 peptide vaccine. The source is a middle-aged woman with glioma. Some clones in this sample may be carry-over from other donors' samples. Each CDR3 is given with its conserved first and last residue. The D gene is left open where the match is weak. Clone size, where shown, is once, few, many, or a class for clones that have expanded.

v_gene	j_gene	d_gene	abundance	CDR3aa	CDR3nt
TRBV5-6	TRBJ2-7	TRBD1	-	CASSRDSQGSLYEQYF	TGTGCCAGCAGTCGGGACAGCCAAGGTTCTCTCTACGAGCAGTACTTC
TRBV5-1	TRBJ1-3	TRBD1	-	CASSNGQVGNTIYF	TGCGCCAGCAGCAACGGACAGGTTGGAAACACCATATATTTT
TRBV4-3	TRBJ2-7	TRBD1	-	CASSRYRGEYEQYF	TGCGCCAGCAGCCGGTACAGGGGGGAGTACGAGCAGTACTTC
TRBV19	TRBJ1-6	TRBD1	-	CASSSDRVSSYNSPLHF	TGTGCCAGTAGCTCGGACAGGGTGAGCTCCTATAATTCACCCCTCCACTTT
TRBV11-2	TRBJ1-3	-	once	CASSQGGLGSGNTIYF	TGTGCCAGCAGCCAGGGAGGGTTGGGTTCTGGAAACACCATATATTTT
TRBV6-1	TRBJ1-4	-	-	CASSPINEKLFF	TGTGCCAGCAGCCCCATAAACGAAAAACTGTTTTTT
TRBV7-9	TRBJ1-2	-	few	CAVPPIRRGNYGYTF	TGTGCCGTCCCCCCCATTCGGCGCGGTAACTATGGCTACACCTTC
TRBV5-1	TRBJ2-3	TRBD2	-	CASTPSGGAGDTQYF	TGCGCCAGCACCCCTAGCGGGGGGGCGGGAGATACGCAGTATTTT
TRBV29-1	TRBJ1-1	-	-	CSGQKMTEAFF	TGCAGCGGACAGAAGATGACTGAAGCTTTCTTT
TRBV29-1	TRBJ1-2	-	-	CSAPREGVYGYTF	TGCAGCGCCCCCCGGGAGGGGGTATATGGCTACACCTTC
TRBV6-1	TRBJ1-3	TRBD1	-	CASSPGTGFNTIYF	TGTGCCAGCAGTCCCGGGACAGGTTTTAACACCATATATTTT
TRBV10-3	TRBJ1-2	TRBD1	-	CAISESRQGVGYGYTF	TGTGCCATCAGTGAGAGCCGGCAGGGGGTGGGATATGGCTACACCTTC
TRBV19	TRBJ2-2	-	-	CASSILGQYTGELFF	TGTGCCAGTAGTATTCTCGGACAGTACACCGGGGAGCTGTTTTTT
TRBV6-5	TRBJ2-7	TRBD2	-	CASSYSGLAVYEQYF	TGTGCCAGCAGTTACTCGGGACTAGCGGTCTACGAGCAGTACTTC
TRBV7-8	TRBJ1-2	-	once	CASSLAQGGQVNGYTF	TGTGCCAGCAGCTTAGCGCAAGGGGGTCAGGTGAATGGCTACACCTTC
TRBV19	TRBJ1-5	TRBD1	medium-sized	CASTVRAGGPQPQHF	TGTGCCAGTACGGTCCGGGCAGGGGGGCCTCAGCCCCAGCATTTT
TRBV5-8	TRBJ1-6	-	-	CASSPRSSYNSPLHF	TGTGCCAGCAGCCCGAGGAGCTCCTATAATTCACCCCTCCACTTT
TRBV5-1	TRBJ1-1	-	-	CASKEQGPNTEAFF	TGCGCCAGCAAAGAACAGGGCCCGAACACTGAAGCTTTCTTT